This T cell receptor (beta chain) came from a study of cytomegalovirus exposure and HLA in healthy donors. Overall study findings and caveats: The majority of CMV-associated TCR beta chains were reported as apparently HLA-restricted in a later analysis.

On this clone itself: Antigen: not known.

Germline lookup yields CDR1 SGHNT and CDR2 YYREEE (reference sequence). There are 17 residues in the CDR3. With 60 Vbeta and 13 Jbeta primers, the PCR was carried out. The method was immunoSEQ multiplex PCR; TCRdb's version includes in-frame clones alone and lacks a portion of them. In the table there are about 150,000 clones, over 70% of which are singletons. The specimen sequenced was PBMCs. The receptor was derived from a man aged 30 to 39 in good health and CMV-seronegative. The chain employs TRBV5-4 and TRBJ2-5, with 7 nucleotides matching TRBD2. The tail of the sequence fits TRBJ2-7 better, so the J call may be wrong. CDR3 in DNA: TGTGCCAGCAGCTCTCGGTCTGGGCGGGAGCCCCCCTACGAGCAGTACTTC. It translates to CASSSRSGREPPYEQYF.